This T cell receptor (beta chain) was identified in a study of OX40 agonist ivuxolimab in advanced cancers. Looking at the study overall: The costimulatory receptor OX40 (CD134) was targeted by ivuxolimab, a fully human IgG2 agonistic monoclonal antibody. The monotherapy dose-escalation portion (N ≈ 50 patients) of the phase I ivuxolimab trial is reported in the paper. In the dose-escalation cohort, 82.7% of patients were male, and the mean age was around 60 years with a range of roughly 23 to 79. Partial responses occurred in three dose-escalation patients, of whom one had hepatocellular carcinoma and two had cutaneous melanoma. Prior anti-PD-1, anti-PD-L1 or anti-CTLA-4 therapy was permitted, and checkpoint inhibitors had been received by around 39% of dose-escalation patients. Of the 52 patients in dose escalation, about 20 had hepatocellular carcinoma, approximately 15 had melanoma, 9 had renal cell carcinoma and 9 had head and neck cancer. Intravenous ivuxolimab was administered to patients every 2 weeks at six dose levels: 0.01, 0.1, 0.3, 1.5, 3 and 10 mg/kg. Peripheral TCRbeta sequencing was intended to test whether TCR sequence diversity was altered and clonal T-cell expansion was caused by ivuxolimab.

To sequence the TCRbeta CDR3 region, genomic DNA was isolated from the sorted cells. The immunoSEQ Assay was used to sequence the TCRbeta CDR3 regions. In TCRdb, the immuneACCESS table is reduced to in-frame sequences with V and J assigned. These tables do not hold every clone; where another copy was compared, an unresolved V gene accounts for under half, and the others remain unexplained. The sample table shows about 46,000 clones, and 80% are seen once. The top ten clones comprise 3% to 5% of the sample. CDR1 and CDR2 are drawn from the germline V gene: KGHSH, LQKENI. The CDR3 spans 14 residues, from the cysteine through the phenylalanine. The sequence is cut down to CDR3 DNA, 42 bases in frame from base 1. The germline V and J ends show losses of 6 bases and 0 bases respectively, and no gene match explains 4 bases of the junction. Overall results and qualifications from the work: The antigen specificity of the clonally expanded peripheral T cells was not determined. Low levels of normalized T-cell clonal expansion were also seen in some patients who did not respond. After ivuxolimab, expanded clones were on average more numerous among CD8+ T cells than among CD4+ T cells. In the 0.1-3.0 mg/kg groups, partial responders were among the patients with the lowest normalized peripheral clonal expansion, particularly in CD8+ T cells. At doses from 0.1 to 3.0 mg/kg, clonal expansion was seen in both CD4+ and CD8+ blood T cells between baseline and week 6.

The trial excluded patients who had a history of autoimmune disease or who were on systemic immunosuppression. Peripheral blood for TCR sequencing was collected from all dose cohorts at baseline, on cycle 4 day 1, and on cycle 7 day 1. Samples were obtained from an open-label, multicenter, first-in-human phase I dose-escalation trial of ivuxolimab. Adults with locally advanced or metastatic melanoma, renal cell, hepatocellular, or head and neck squamous cell carcinoma were enrolled in the trial. Before TCR sequencing, CD4+ T cells and CD8+ T cells were sorted from peripheral blood as separate populations. Worth noting for this clone: What antigen it recognizes has not been identified. The record has no base qualities; no much larger clone is one base away.

The sequences come from CD4+ or CD8+ T cells sorted from blood, collected in a trial of the OX40 agonist ivuxolimab. The V and J genes are TRBV18 and TRBJ2-7, and 8 junctional nucleotides match TRBD1. The TCR sequence derives from an adult with an advanced solid tumor such as melanoma, head and neck, liver or kidney cancer. The sequenced DNA: TGTGCCAGCTCGTATGGACAGGGCTCCTACGAGCAGTACTTC. This translates into CASSYGQGSYEQYF.